The T cell receptor beta chain under discussion was sequenced for a study of T-cell reconstitution after alpha-beta-depleted transplantation in children. Study-wide results and caveats: Where some patients showed high TCRbeta diversity at day 60, it came from recipient T cells and thymic progenitors that had survived. Newly produced T cells mostly accounted for T-cell counts and diversity one year post-transplant. Approximately two months post-transplant, alpha-beta T cells reportedly originated from several hundred expanded graft clones.

TCRbeta library construction was performed incorporating unique molecular identifiers. TCRdb independently ran MiXCR on the PCR reads; one entry per CDR3 protein. The sample includes hundreds of thousands of distinct CDR3 sequences, approximately 13% of them seen just once. The CDR3 has 14 residues. Germline loops: CDR1 DFQATT, CDR2 SNEGSKA (reference sequence). Trimming stripped 4 bases from V and 3 bases from J, with 13 bases between. Worth noting for this clonotype: Its antigen is as yet unknown.

Sequencing used PBMCs, mostly from graft donor cells, obtained 360 days after TCRalphabeta/CD19-depleted stem cell transplant. The clonotype was recovered from a male patient between 5 and 17 years old who had a stem cell transplant for acute myeloid leukemia, so the T cells may come from the graft donor. The chain is built from TRBV20-1 and TRBJ2-1; weak D call: TRBD2 (6 bases). The DNA for the CDR3 is TGCAGTGCTACAACCGGGACTTACTACAATGAGCAGTTCTTC. This sequence encodes CSATTGTYYNEQFF.